This is a list of T cell receptor beta chains from one sample in a study of control samples from healthy donors and cancer patients. TCRdb keeps only in-frame clones here, not all; method: immunoSEQ multiplex PCR. Among tens of thousands of clones listed, roughly 93% were seen once. Source material: PBMCs. Source of these receptors: a woman aged 50 to 60 with head and neck cancer. CDR3s leave out the opening cysteine and the closing phenylalanine or tryptophan. Each record gives: J gene, CDR3 length, V gene, CDR3 protein.

>TRBJ1-1|12|TRBV28
ASIRTGRNTEAF
>TRBJ2-7|13|TRBV10-3
AITRGGEADYEQY
>TRBJ1-2|13|TRBV6-5
ASSKAWGSNYGYT
>TRBJ1-5|16|TRBV27
ATRGTLGGQVGNQPQH
>TRBJ2-1|15|TRBV30
AWSVKPTGLLQNEQF
>TRBJ1-6|14|TRBV4-1
ASSHGPVQANSPLH
>TRBJ1-3|12|TRBV20-1
SASEALSGNTIY
>TRBJ2-7|13|TRBV29-1
SVEEGTAGGYEQY
>TRBJ2-3|11|TRBV2
ASSVGETDTQY
>TRBJ2-2|13|TRBV6-1
ATRAGTSNTGELF
>TRBJ2-7|13|TRBV7-2
ASSLMGSGAYEQY
>TRBJ2-7|13|TRBV6-5
ASSQTGLATYEQY
>TRBJ1-1|12|TRBV6-2/TRBV6-3
ASSYPGGGTEAF
>TRBJ2-7|13|TRBV10-3
AISESYSGPYEQY
>TRBJ1-2|10|TRBV4-2
ASSQKLDGYT
>TRBJ1-2|10|TRBV19
ASSIEPYGYT
>TRBJ1-5|13|TRBV19
ASTEDRDENQPQH
>TRBJ1-5|11|TRBV12-3/TRBV12-4
ASSLAHQMPQH
>TRBJ1-6|9|TRBV7-2
ASSGSSPLH
>TRBJ1-1|11|TRBV18
ASSGNGNTEAF
>TRBJ2-2|12|TRBV6-5
ASTGGGGAGELF
>TRBJ1-1|9|TRBV27
ASSSGAEAF
>TRBJ1-4|15|TRBV7-9
ASSLASGGSTNEKLF
>TRBJ1-1|11|TRBV7-6
ASRHVEGTEAF
>TRBJ2-1|12|TRBV7-9
ASSRREVYNEQF
>TRBJ2-3|15|TRBV7-9
ASSLVARHRGGDTQY
>TRBJ1-2|13|TRBV14
ASSQGRGYNYGYT
>TRBJ1-6|11|TRBV7-2
ASRIIRNSPLH
>TRBJ2-2|16|TRBV4-2
ASSPPFGAGGVTGELF
>TRBJ2-7|11|TRBV18
ASSLGTGGEQY
>TRBJ2-2|12|TRBV6-5
ASQGQSATGELF
>TRBJ2-6|15|TRBV5-1
ASSSGASLSGANVLT
>TRBJ2-7|13|TRBV28
ASSSSGQGEREQY
>TRBJ2-1|12|TRBV6-5
ASSYSTGDNEQF
>TRBJ2-3|14|TRBV24-1
ATSDPMSTGADTQY
>TRBJ2-2|13|TRBV28
ASSLQGAQAGELF
>TRBJ2-7|13|TRBV7-7
ASSPAGSRSYEQY
>TRBJ2-6|12|TRBV25-1
ASSSANGANVLT
>TRBJ2-1|13|TRBV7-3
ASSLRADSYNEQF
>TRBJ2-1|12|TRBV7-9
ASSYPSGDNEQF
>TRBJ2-5|12|TRBV7-2
ASSPGLQGETQY